This TCR beta chain originates from a study of blood T cells in healthy people across ages (dated by TCRdb to between 2015 and 2016). About the investigation overall: In model experiments, template switching captured roughly one uniquely barcoded TCR beta cDNA molecule for every two T cells. Using deep sequencing normalized with unique cDNA molecular identifiers, the study measured how TCR beta repertoire diversity changes with age. Donors were grouped into four age groups: young (average roughly 16 years), middle-aged (roughly 37), aged (62) and long-lived (less than 85). Donors of different ages were randomly distributed across sequencing lanes to avoid experimental bias. Using the same blood draw, the study looked at two additional independent replicas of 1 million unique cDNA reads for two donors, one aged 18 to 30 and the other aged 80 or older. On the study overall, not on this receptor specifically: Because donor CMV infection status was unknown, age-related changes in expanded clonotypes were potentially confounded. The long-lived group showed more naive CD4+ T cells, fewer expanded clones and increased TCR diversity than the aged group, suggesting age selection. Estimates of total diversity from one million sequenced T cells were regarded as lower bounds and underestimates. Since profiling was done on bulk unsorted PBMCs, naive and antigen-experienced compartments could not be conclusively compared. A strong correlation was found between observed TCR beta diversity and the percentage of naive T cells measured by flow cytometry. As age increased, observed TCR beta diversity per million T cells dropped in a roughly linear way, and a significant reduction was already evident by age 40.

Library method: 5' RACE. The run used an Illumina HiSeq 2500. The second PCR ran for about 7 to 11 cycles and used a J-beta primer mix along with a sample-barcoded 5' primer. A unique molecular identifier was introduced onto each TCR beta cDNA molecule by a template-switch 5' adaptor carrying 12 random nucleotides. Each sample yielded at least 2.5 million CDR3-containing paired-end reads. All of the RNA was converted into first-strand cDNA using the Mint cDNA synthesis kit, with a TRBC-specific oligonucleotide serving as the primer. After uracil-DNA glycosylase treatment, a first 18-cycle PCR used universal primers M1SS and BC2_uni_R on all cDNA. In the source study's methods: Normalization of each sample was performed by random selection of 1 million high-quality reads, each carrying a distinct molecular identifier. Instead of being binned into consensus sequences, reads that shared molecular identifiers were thrown out. MiTCR, with a Q25 quality threshold and the strictest error-elimination algorithm, was used for CDR3 identification, clonotype clustering and error correction. A nonparametric unseen species model with Euler transformation was used to estimate lower-bound total TCR beta diversity. TCRdb's own reprocessing of the public reads used fastp at Q25 and MiXCR and kept productive beta chains. A single entry per CDR3 protein holds the most common genes and DNA from its merged rows. TCRdb, not the original authors, processed these V and J calls. The sample table contains hundreds of thousands of distinct CDR3 sequences; only one count was recorded for about 30% of them. In total, the top ten clones hold approximately 15% of the sample.

Ends trimmed: V by 5 bases, J by 6 bases; bases unmatched to a gene: 7. From the cysteine up to the phenylalanine, the CDR3 has a length of 14 residues. The kept DNA is CDR3 alone, 42 bases in frame from the first base. Systemically healthy Caucasian individuals from Russia, approximately 39 in total and aged 6 to 90 years, were included as donors. Each donor gave roughly 9.5 milliliters of peripheral blood, collected into EDTA-treated Vacutainer tubes. Ficoll-Paque density-gradient centrifugation was used to isolate PBMCs, with at least 6.5 million per sample. Total RNA was extracted from PBMCs with Trizol reagent, with at least 6 micrograms obtained per sample. For every donor, an aliquot of PBMCs went through flow cytometry to measure the percentages of naive CD45RAhigh/CD27high T cells. This clonotype was recorded a few times. The specificity of this receptor is unknown. Possible read error: a much larger clone is one base away.

Sequenced sample: blood. The chain links TRBV12-3 or TRBV12-4 with TRBJ2-7; the central 10 bases match TRBD1. The sequence derives from a woman of 80 years or more in good health. Donor details come from another sample of the same person, matched by shared clones. CDR3 loop: CASSRPGQGSEQYF. The nucleotides read TGTGCCAGCAGTCGCCCGGGACAGGGGAGCGAGCAGTACTTC.